This section outlines one TCR beta chain sequence together with its context. Per the germline V gene, CDR1 is LNHDA and CDR2 is SQIVND (reference sequence). V dropped 2 bases and J dropped 3; count of bases not matched to a gene: 6. This CDR3 comprises 18 residues. This sample is part of a study of blood T cell repertoires in COVID-19. In the study overall: Italy, Spain and the United States were the sources of the convalescent and acute COVID-19 samples. From T cells, B-cell-depleted T cells, or PBMCs came the material, which was cDNA or gDNA.

In the authors' workflow: Reference gene primers were amplified, and this amplification served to estimate nucleated cell counts. Clones were read by immunoSEQ multiplex PCR, and TCRdb kept only the in-frame ones, dropping some. V and J calls and clone size are given by that table; D and trimming were obtained from the DNA. Seen here are some 88,000 clones, roughly 84% observed once, and the top ten hold more than 12%. The chain joins TRBV19 to TRBJ2-1; 14 nucleotides agree with TRBD2. This receptor was obtained from an older woman with acute or convalescent COVID-19. The sequenced material came from peripheral blood. The CDR3 DNA reads TGTGCCAGTAGTATAACTGGGACTAGCGGGGGTCTCTACAATGAGCAGTTCTTC. Protein: CASSITGTSGGLYNEQFF.